The table lists the clone carrying this T cell receptor (beta chain) with many counts. Its target is unknown. TCRdb redid the calling of the reads with MiXCR, one entry per CDR3 protein. Here the sample spans hundreds of thousands of distinct CDR3 sequences, under 35% being singletons. This sample was taken from a study of T cell repertoires in cytomegalovirus infection. On the study more broadly: CMV epitopes, recently identified HLA-C-restricted and well-studied HLA-B-restricted, were used.

CDR3 size: 14 residues. J gave up 7 bases and V 0 bases, and 3 bases lay outside the gene matches. In germline, CDR1 is SGHDT, CDR2 YYEEEE. The sample here was cultured PBMCs, taken from culture after CMV antigen stimulation. This receptor was obtained from a human donor in good health (CMV status not recorded). Some clones in this sample may be carry-over from other donors' samples. The J gene is TRBJ2-2, the V gene TRBV5-6, with TRBD1 matching over 7 bases. CDR3 loop: CASSLDRGFGELFF. As DNA, the CDR3 is TGTGCCAGCAGCTTGGACAGGGGTTTCGGGGAGCTGTTTTTT.